This is a list of T cell receptor beta chains from one sample in a study of OX40 agonist ivuxolimab in advanced cancers. The assay was immunoSEQ multiplex PCR, and TCRdb's table has in-frame clones only and misses some. Among fewer than 100,000 clones, around nine tenths were seen once, and the ten largest hold 6.2%. Sequencing was performed on CD4+ or CD8+ T cells sorted from blood, taken in a trial of the OX40 agonist ivuxolimab. The receptors were gathered from an adult with an advanced solid tumor such as melanoma, head and neck, liver or kidney cancer. Each CDR3 is given with its conserved first and last residue. D genes are given only for firm matches. Some rows mark clone size as missing; the rest say once, few, many or name a class of expanded clone.

>TRBV30|few|TRBJ1-3|-|11
CAWKSGNTIYF
TGTGCCTGGAAAAGCGGAAACACCATATATTTT
>TRBV5-1|-|TRBJ2-3|-|14
CASSLGGLTDTQYF
TGCGCCAGCAGCTTGGGCGGGCTCACAGATACGCAGTATTTT
>TRBV4-3|-|TRBJ2-5|-|15
CASSQGRGLVETQYF
TGCGCCAGCAGCCAAGGGAGGGGCCTGGTCGAGACCCAGTACTTC
>TRBV10-3|-|TRBJ2-7|-|11
CAISEQEEQYF
TGTGCCATCAGTGAGCAGGAGGAGCAGTACTTC
>TRBV6-5|-|TRBJ2-2|-|13
CASTFKNTGELFF
TGTGCCAGCACCTTCAAGAACACCGGGGAGCTGTTTTTT
>TRBV6-6|few|TRBJ1-4|-|16
CASSNQMDRVNEKLFF
TGTGCCAGCAGTAACCAAATGGACAGAGTAAATGAAAAACTGTTTTTT
>TRBV7-3|-|TRBJ2-2|-|13
CASSTGPTGELFF
TGTGCCAGCAGCACCGGGCCCACCGGGGAGCTGTTTTTT
>TRBV6-5|-|TRBJ1-1|-|14
CASSSPTPNTEAFF
TGTGCCAGCAGTTCTCCGACACCAAACACTGAAGCTTTCTTT
>TRBV7-3|-|TRBJ2-1|-|13
CASSLISGDEQFF
TGTGCCAGCAGCTTAATAAGTGGAGATGAGCAGTTCTTC
>TRBV5-5|-|TRBJ2-7|-|13
CASSPPGLQQQYF
TGTGCCAGCAGCCCGCCCGGTCTTCAGCAGCAGTACTTC
>TRBV7-9|-|TRBJ1-1|-|12
CASSPGDTEAFF
TGTGCCAGCAGCCCCGGGGACACTGAAGCTTTCTTT
>TRBV18|-|TRBJ2-1|TRBD1|15
CASSPGQGRWNEQFF
TGTGCCAGCTCACCAGGACAGGGAAGATGGAATGAGCAGTTCTTC